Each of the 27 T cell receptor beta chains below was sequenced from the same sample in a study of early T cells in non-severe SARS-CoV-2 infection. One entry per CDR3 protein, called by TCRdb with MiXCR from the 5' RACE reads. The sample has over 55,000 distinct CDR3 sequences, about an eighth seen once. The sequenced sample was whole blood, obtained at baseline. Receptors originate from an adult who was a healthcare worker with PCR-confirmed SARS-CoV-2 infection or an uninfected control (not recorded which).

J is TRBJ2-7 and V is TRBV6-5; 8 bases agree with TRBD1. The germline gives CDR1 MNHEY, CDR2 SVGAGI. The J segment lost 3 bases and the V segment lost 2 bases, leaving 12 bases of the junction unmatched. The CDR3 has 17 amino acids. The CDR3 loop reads CASSYANTRDRLYEQYF. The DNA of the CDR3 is TGTGCCAGCAGTTACGCCAACACCCGGGACAGGCTCTACGAGCAGTACTTC.

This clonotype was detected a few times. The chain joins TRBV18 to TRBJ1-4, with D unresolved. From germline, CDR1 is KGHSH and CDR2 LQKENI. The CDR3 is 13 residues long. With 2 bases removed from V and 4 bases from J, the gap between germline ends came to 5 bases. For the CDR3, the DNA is TGTGCCAGCTCACCAGGGGTTAATGAAAAACTGTTTTTT. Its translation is CASSPGVNEKLFF.

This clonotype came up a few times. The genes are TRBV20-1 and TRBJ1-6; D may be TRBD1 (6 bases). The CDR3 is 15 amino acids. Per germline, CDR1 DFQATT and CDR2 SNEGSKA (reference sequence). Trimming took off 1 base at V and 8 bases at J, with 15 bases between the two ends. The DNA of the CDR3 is TGCAGTGCTAGAGGGACAGTTTCTATAGATTCACCCCTCCACTTT. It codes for CSARGTVSIDSPLHF.

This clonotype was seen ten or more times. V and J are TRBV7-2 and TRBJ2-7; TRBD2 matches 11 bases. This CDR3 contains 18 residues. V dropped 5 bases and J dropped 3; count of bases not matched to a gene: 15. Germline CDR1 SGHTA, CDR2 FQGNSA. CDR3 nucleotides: TGTGCCAGCAGCGCAAGGGGCGTAGCGGGGGGGTACTACTACGAGCAGTACTTC. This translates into CASSARGVAGGYYYEQYF.

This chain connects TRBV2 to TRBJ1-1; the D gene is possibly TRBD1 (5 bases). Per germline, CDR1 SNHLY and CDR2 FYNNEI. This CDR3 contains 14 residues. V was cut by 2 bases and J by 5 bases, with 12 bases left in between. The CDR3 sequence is CASSESAWGTEAFF. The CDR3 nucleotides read TGTGCCAGCAGTGAATCTGCTTGGGGGACTGAAGCTTTCTTT.

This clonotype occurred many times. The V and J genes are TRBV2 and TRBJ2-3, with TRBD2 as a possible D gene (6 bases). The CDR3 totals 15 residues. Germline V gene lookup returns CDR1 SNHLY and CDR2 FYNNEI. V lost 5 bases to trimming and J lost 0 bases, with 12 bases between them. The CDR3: CASSYTGTSTDTQYF. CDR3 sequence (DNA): TGTGCCAGCAGTTACACCGGGACTAGCACAGATACGCAGTATTTT.

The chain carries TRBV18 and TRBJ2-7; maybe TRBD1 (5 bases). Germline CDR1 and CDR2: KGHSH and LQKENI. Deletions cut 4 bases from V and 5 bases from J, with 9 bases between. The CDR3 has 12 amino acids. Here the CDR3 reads CASSQGVNEQYF. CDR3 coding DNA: TGTGCCAGCTCACAAGGGGTCAACGAGCAGTACTTC.

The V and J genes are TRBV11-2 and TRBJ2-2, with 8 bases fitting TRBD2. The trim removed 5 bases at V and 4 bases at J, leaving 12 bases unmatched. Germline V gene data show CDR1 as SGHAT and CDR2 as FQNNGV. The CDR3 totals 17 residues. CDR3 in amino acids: CASSAGGYLRTTGELFF. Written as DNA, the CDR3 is TGTGCCAGCAGCGCGGGGGGTTATCTTCGCACCACCGGGGAGCTGTTTTTT. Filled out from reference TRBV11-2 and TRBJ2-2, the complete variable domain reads EAGVAQSPRYKIIEKRQSVAFWCNPISGHATLYWYQQILGQGPKLLIQFQNNGVVDDSQLPKDRFSAERLKGVDSTLKIQPAKLEDSAVYLCASSAGGYLRTTGELFFGEGSRLTVL.

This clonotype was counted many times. The CDR3 sequence: CASSETGGGGYGYTF. The CDR3 nucleotides are TGCGCCAGCAGTGAGACGGGGGGCGGGGGCTATGGCTACACCTTC. V and J are TRBV10-2 and TRBJ1-2, with D possibly TRBD1 on 6 matching bases. Looked up from germline, CDR1 is WSHSY and CDR2 is SAAADI. V lost 2 bases, J lost 4 bases, and 14 bases lay in between. This CDR3 contains 15 residues.

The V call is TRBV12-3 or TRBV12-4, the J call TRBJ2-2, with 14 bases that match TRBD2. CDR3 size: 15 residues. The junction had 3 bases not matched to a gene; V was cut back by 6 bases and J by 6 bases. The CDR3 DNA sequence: TGTGCCAGCAGGGGACTAGCGGGGGTGGCCGGGGAGCTGTTTTTT. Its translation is CASRGLAGVAGELFF.

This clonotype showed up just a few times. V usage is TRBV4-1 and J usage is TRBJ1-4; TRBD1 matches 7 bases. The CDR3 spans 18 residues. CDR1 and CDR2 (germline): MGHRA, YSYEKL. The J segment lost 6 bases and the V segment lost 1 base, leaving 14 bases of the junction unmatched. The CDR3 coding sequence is TGCGCCAGCAGCCAAGGGACATTACAGGGGTTGAAGGATGAAAAACTGTTTTTT. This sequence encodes CASSQGTLQGLKDEKLFF.

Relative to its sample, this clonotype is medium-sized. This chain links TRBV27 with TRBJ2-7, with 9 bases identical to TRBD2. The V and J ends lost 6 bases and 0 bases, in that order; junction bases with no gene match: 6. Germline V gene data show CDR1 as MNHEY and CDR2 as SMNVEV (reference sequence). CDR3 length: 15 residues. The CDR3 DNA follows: TGTGCCAGCAGGGAATATAGCGGGGGCTCCTACGAGCAGTACTTC. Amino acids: CASREYSGGSYEQYF.

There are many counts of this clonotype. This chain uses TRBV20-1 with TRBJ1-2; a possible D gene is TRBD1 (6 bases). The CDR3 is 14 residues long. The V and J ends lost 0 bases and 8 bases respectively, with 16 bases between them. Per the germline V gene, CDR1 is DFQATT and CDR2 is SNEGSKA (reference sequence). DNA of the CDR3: TGCAGTGCTAGAGAGGGGGCACATGATAACGGCTACACCTTC. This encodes CSAREGAHDNGYTF.

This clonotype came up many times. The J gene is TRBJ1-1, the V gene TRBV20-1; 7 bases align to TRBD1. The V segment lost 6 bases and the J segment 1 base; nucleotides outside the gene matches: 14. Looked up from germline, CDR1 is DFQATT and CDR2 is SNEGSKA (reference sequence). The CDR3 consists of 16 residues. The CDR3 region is CSAPGTVYLANTEAFF. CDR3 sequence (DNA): TGCAGTGCCCCCGGGACAGTCTACCTTGCGAACACTGAAGCTTTCTTT.

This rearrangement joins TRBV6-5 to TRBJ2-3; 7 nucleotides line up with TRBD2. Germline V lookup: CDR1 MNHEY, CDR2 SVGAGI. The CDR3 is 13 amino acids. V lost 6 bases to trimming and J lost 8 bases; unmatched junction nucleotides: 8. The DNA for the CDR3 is TGTGCCAGCAGCTATAAAAGGGAGGGTACGCAGTATTTT. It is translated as CASSYKREGTQYF.

The CDR3: CASSRISSASSDTQYF. The CDR3 bases are TGTGCCAGCAGCCGGATATCTAGCGCGTCCTCCGATACGCAGTATTTT. The chain has TRBV11-2 and TRBJ2-3, with D possibly matching TRBD2 (6 bases). V was trimmed by 5 bases and J by 6 bases, leaving 21 bases between them. Germline CDR1 and CDR2: SGHAT and FQNNGV. CDR3 length: 16 amino acids.

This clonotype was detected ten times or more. The CDR3 is CSARVSGYEQYF. The CDR3 coding sequence is TGCAGTGCTAGAGTTTCTGGGTACGAGCAGTACTTC. The chain links TRBV20-1 to TRBJ2-7; D is uncertain. The CDR3 is 12 residues long. Trimming left V 1 base short and J 4 bases short, with 8 bases between. Germline values: CDR1 DFQATT, CDR2 SNEGSKA (reference sequence).

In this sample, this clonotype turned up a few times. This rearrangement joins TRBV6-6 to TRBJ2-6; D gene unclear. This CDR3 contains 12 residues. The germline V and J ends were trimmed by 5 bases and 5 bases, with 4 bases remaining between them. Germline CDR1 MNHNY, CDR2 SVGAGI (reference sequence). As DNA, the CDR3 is TGTGCCAGCAGTCCTTGGGCCAACGTCCTGACTTTC. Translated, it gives CASSPWANVLTF.

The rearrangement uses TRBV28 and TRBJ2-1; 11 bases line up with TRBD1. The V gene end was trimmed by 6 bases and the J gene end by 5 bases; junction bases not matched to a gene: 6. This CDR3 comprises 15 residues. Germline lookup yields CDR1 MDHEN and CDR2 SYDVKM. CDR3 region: CASSLRDRGNNEQFF. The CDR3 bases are TGTGCCAGCAGCCTACGGGACAGGGGGAACAATGAGCAGTTCTTC. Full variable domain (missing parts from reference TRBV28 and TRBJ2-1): DVKVTQSSRYLVKRTGEKVFLECVQDMDHENMFWYRQDPGLGLRLIYFSYDVKMKEKGDIPEGYSVSREKKERFSLILESASTNQTSMYLCASSLRDRGNNEQFFGPGTRLTVL.

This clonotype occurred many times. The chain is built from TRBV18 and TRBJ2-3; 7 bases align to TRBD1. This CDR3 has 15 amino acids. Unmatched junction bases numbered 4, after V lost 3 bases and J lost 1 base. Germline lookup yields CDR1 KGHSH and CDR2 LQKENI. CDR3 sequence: CASSPPGTGTDTQYF. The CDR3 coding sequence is TGTGCCAGCTCACCGCCCGGGACAGGCACAGATACGCAGTATTTT.

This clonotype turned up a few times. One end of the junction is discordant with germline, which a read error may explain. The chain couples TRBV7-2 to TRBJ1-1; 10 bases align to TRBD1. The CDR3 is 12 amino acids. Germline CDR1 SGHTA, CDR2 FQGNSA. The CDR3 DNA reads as TGTGCCAGCAGCTCGCGACAGGGGGCGCAAACCTTT. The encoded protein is CASSSRQGAQTF.

The CDR3 loop is CSAREGSSYEQYF. CDR3 in DNA: TGCAGTGCTAGAGAAGGGAGCTCCTACGAGCAGTACTTC. The chain joins TRBV20-1 to TRBJ2-7; D might be TRBD2 (5 bases). Germline V gives CDR1 DFQATT, CDR2 SNEGSKA (reference sequence). The CDR3 extends over 13 amino acids. Trimming stripped 0 bases from V and 0 bases from J, with 6 bases between.

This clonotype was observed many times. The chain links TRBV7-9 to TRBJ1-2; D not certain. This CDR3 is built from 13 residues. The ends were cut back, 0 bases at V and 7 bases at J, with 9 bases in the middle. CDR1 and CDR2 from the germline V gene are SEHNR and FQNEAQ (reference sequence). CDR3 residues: CASSLAETSGYTF. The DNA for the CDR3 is TGTGCCAGCAGCTTAGCGGAGACGAGTGGCTACACCTTC.

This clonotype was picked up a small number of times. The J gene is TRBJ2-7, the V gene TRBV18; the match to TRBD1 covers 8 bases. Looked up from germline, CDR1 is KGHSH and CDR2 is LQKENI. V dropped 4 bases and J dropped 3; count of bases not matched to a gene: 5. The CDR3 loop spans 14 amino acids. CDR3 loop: CASSQDRGYYEQYF. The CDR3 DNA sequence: TGTGCCAGCTCACAAGACAGGGGATACTACGAGCAGTACTTC.

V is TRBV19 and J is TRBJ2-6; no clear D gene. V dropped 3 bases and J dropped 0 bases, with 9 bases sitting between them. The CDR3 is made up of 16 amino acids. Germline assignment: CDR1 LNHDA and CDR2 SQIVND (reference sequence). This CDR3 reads CASSMGSNSGANVLTF. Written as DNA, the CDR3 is TGTGCCAGTAGTATGGGCAGTAACTCTGGGGCCAACGTCCTGACTTTC.

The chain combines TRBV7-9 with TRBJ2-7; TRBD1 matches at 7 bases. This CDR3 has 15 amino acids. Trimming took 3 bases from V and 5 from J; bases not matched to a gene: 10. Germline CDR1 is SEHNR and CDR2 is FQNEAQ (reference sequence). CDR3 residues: CASSLETGTLDEQYF. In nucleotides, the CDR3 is TGTGCCAGCAGCTTGGAGACAGGGACACTGGACGAGCAGTACTTC.

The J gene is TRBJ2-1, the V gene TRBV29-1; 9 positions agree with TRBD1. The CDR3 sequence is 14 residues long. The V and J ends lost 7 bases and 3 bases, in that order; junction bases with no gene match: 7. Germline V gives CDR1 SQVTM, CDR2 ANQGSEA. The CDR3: CSAKDRGIYNEQFF. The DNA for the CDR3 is TGCAGCGCCAAGGACAGGGGTATCTACAATGAGCAGTTCTTC.